This TCR beta chain came from a study of blood T cells in healthy people across ages. Study details: The capture of about one barcoded beta molecule per two T cells was achieved by template switching. Points from the study as a whole: Unsorted PBMCs ruled out conclusive naive versus antigen-experienced comparison. Expanded clonotype shifts may have been confounded, as the donors had an unknown CMV status.

Of note for this clonotype: What it binds is unknown.

Primers used in a second PCR of roughly 6 to 11 cycles were a sample-barcoded 5' primer and a J-beta primer mix. One entry per CDR3 protein results from TCRdb running MiXCR on the 5' RACE reads. The data contain around 1,000,000 distinct CDR3 sequences, about two fifths of them seen just once; the ten biggest clones take up 10% to 15%. Trimming took 3 bases from V and 3 from J; bases not matched to a gene: 9. Per the germline V gene, CDR1 is MNHNY and CDR2 is SVGAGI (reference sequence). This CDR3 contains 17 residues. This sequence was found in a man aged 18 to 30 in good health. The chain couples TRBV6-6 to TRBJ1-5; 9 bases are shared with TRBD1. Material: blood. CDR3 sequence reads: CASSYPAQGAYNQPQHF. DNA for the CDR3: TGTGCCAGCAGTTATCCGGCACAGGGGGCCTACAATCAGCCCCAGCATTTT.